This entry concerns a single TCR beta chain. This clone is classified as large (0.1 to 1%). Its antigen specificity is not known. No per-base quality is available; no much larger clone lies one base away. CD3+ T cells were isolated magnetically, stimulated for about 1.5 hours with PMA and ionomycin, and then labeled using IL-17A and IFNgamma cytokine secretion assays. Synovial fluid effusions were drawn from actively inflamed joints of patients with psoriatic arthritis. Memory CD8+ T cells in synovial fluid were sorted patient by patient into Tc17 (IL-17A+) cells, bulk memory cells and Tc1 (IL-17A-IFNgamma+) cells in order to compare their TCR repertoires. Psoriatic arthritis patients met the Classification of Psoriatic Arthritis Study Group (CASPAR) criteria. After counterstaining with viability dye plus anti-CD3, CD8, CD14 and CD4 antibodies, the cytokine-secreting cells were sorted on a BD FACSAria. Sorted CD8+ T cell subsets from the synovial fluid of three patients with psoriatic arthritis were subjected to TCRbeta sequencing. Synovial fluid mononuclear cells were isolated with Lymphoprep and cryopreserved in liquid nitrogen before use. About 50% fetal calf serum and about 10% dimethyl sulfoxide were contained in the cryopreservation medium.

After DNA extraction (Qiagen), TCRbeta V-D-J rearrangements were amplified in a bias-controlled manner and then sequenced at high throughput (immunoSEQ; Adaptive Biotech). From the authors' description of their analysis: The immunoSEQ Analyzer platform was used to analyze productive sequences at the sequence level. Clonality was computed as 1 minus Pielou's evenness, ranging from 0 (highly polyclonal) to 1 (monoclonal). The Morisita index, which runs from 0 (no similarity) to 1 (complete similarity), was used to measure repertoire overlap between subsets. The table was pulled from immuneACCESS by TCRdb, which kept in-frame rearrangements only. Such tables lose some clones; where checked, under half of the loss comes from unresolved V genes, and the rest has no known cause. V, J and clone size are taken as reported in that table, and D and trimming were inferred from the DNA itself. This sample is represented by a few thousand clones; about 72% of them were singletons. The ten largest clones capture over 8.5% of the sample.

The CDR3 holds 15 amino acids from the cysteine to the phenylalanine. CDR3 DNA is the only sequence kept; it has 45 bases, read in frame from the first base. V is cut back by 5 bases and J by 3 bases, with 9 bases in the junction unmatched. Per the germline V gene, SGHVS is the CDR1 and FQNEAQ is the CDR2. The entry originates in a study of IL-17A CD8 T cells in psoriatic arthritis synovium. In terms of the full investigation: The study aimed to define the phenotype, molecular profile and function of synovial IL-17A+CD8+ T cells in psoriatic arthritis pathogenesis.

General conclusions and limits of the study: Only a few patients were included in the TCR sequencing, a limited sample size that the authors acknowledged. Some individual clones occupied over 4.5% of the repertoire, though most synovial CD8+ subsets remained polyclonal. In two patients, many Tc17 clones also appeared in the synovial Tc1 population, producing Morisita overlap indices above 0.8. Cells came from synovial fluid rather than synovial tissue, since no psoriatic arthritis synovial tissue samples were available.

The clonotype originates from a human donor with psoriatic arthritis. Sequencing was carried out using IFN-gamma+ CD8+ T cells from synovial fluid. Taken with the paper, the label for cell subset or site translates to: IL-17A-IFNgamma+ memory CD8+ (Tc1) cells. Rearrangement joined TRBV7-8 to TRBJ2-7; TRBD1 fits 8 bases in the junction. The CDR3 protein: CASSPGQGPSYEQYF. The nucleotide sequence reads TGTGCCAGCAGCCCCGGACAGGGCCCAAGCTACGAGCAGTACTTC.